Each of the 25 T cell receptor beta chains below was sequenced from the same sample in a study of cytomegalovirus exposure and HLA in healthy donors. The PCR contained 60 Vbeta and 13 Jbeta primers. TCRdb's copy holds only in-frame clones and misses some; the assay was immunoSEQ multiplex PCR. This specimen shows 130,000 or so clones; the ten leading clones hold roughly 1.6%. Sequenced: PBMCs. The receptor source for this set is a woman aged 40 to 50 in good health and CMV-seronegative.

The chain has TRBV6-1 and TRBJ1-5, with a possible D match to TRBD1 (6 bases). The CDR3 totals 15 residues. Trimming shortened V by 3 bases and J by 3 bases, and 12 bases separated the two germline ends. Germline values: CDR1 MNHNS, CDR2 SASEGT. The CDR3 spells CASSDRQAFNQPQHF. CDR3 DNA sequence: TGTGCCAGCAGTGACCGACAGGCTTTCAATCAGCCCCAGCATTTT.

For this clone: Other DNA sequences in this sample translate to the same CDR3. The chain couples TRBV5-1 to TRBJ1-2; tentative D call: TRBD1 (5 bases). The CDR3 is made up of 14 amino acids. Germline CDR1 and CDR2: SGHRS and YFSETQ. Trimming left V 4 bases short and J 3 bases short, with 13 bases between. For the CDR3, the DNA is TGCGCCAGCAGCCTGTTCCCGGGGGACTATGGCTACACCTTC. It codes for CASSLFPGDYGYTF.

The chain uses TRBV7-2 and TRBJ1-4; 10 positions match TRBD1. This CDR3 has 16 amino acids. V was pared by 5 bases and J by 5 bases, with 8 bases of the junction left unmatched. From germline, CDR1 is SGHTA and CDR2 FQGNSA. In DNA, the CDR3 is TGTGCCAGCAGCCGACAGGGGGCAGGGGTAAATGAAAAACTGTTTTTT. This gives the protein CASSRQGAGVNEKLFF.

The chain carries TRBV2 and TRBJ1-1; unclear D gene. Germline V gene sequence: CDR1 SNHLY, CDR2 FYNNEI. The germline V and J ends were trimmed by 10 bases and 5 bases, with 23 bases remaining between them. The CDR3 length is 15 residues. The CDR3 region has the DNA TGTGCCACGACCGTAGATGGAACCACGGGGACTGAAGCTTTCTTT. As protein: CATTVDGTTGTEAFF.

The rearrangement uses TRBV5-1 and TRBJ1-6; maybe TRBD1 (5 bases). The CDR3 covers 12 residues. Trimming left V 4 bases short and J 13 bases short, with 12 bases between. Germline V gene sequence: CDR1 SGHRS, CDR2 YFSETQ. The CDR3 DNA reads TGCGCCAGCAGCCCGGGGGTGCTCCCCCTCCACTTT. Translating gives CASSPGVLPLHF.

The DNA of the CDR3 is TGTGCCAGCAGCTTCTACCGGAGTCTGCACTATGGCTACACCTTC. Its protein product is CASSFYRSLHYGYTF. V and J are TRBV11-2 and TRBJ1-2, with unresolved D. The V and J ends lost 3 bases and 3 bases respectively, with 14 bases between them. Germline lookup yields CDR1 SGHAT and CDR2 FQNNGV. The CDR3 sequence is 15 residues long.

The chain employs TRBV18 and TRBJ1-6; possibly TRBD1 for D (5 bases). Per germline, CDR1 KGHSH and CDR2 LQKENI. The ends were cut back, 6 bases at V and 9 bases at J, with 12 bases in the middle. The CDR3 covers 13 residues. Written as DNA, the CDR3 is TGTGCCAGCTCCCCCTTGGACACTTCACCCCTCCACTTT. Its translation is CASSPLDTSPLHF.

The CDR3: CASSRGRFTNYGYTF. The CDR3 nucleotides are TGTGCCAGCAGTCGGGGTCGGTTCACTAACTATGGCTACACCTTC. The chain links TRBV27 to TRBJ1-2; D remains unclear. Germline V gives CDR1 MNHEY, CDR2 SMNVEV (reference sequence). The V gene lost 5 bases and the J gene lost 0 bases, with 13 bases spanning the gap. CDR3 length: 15 amino acids.

The rearrangement links TRBV4-3 to TRBJ1-2, with 7 bases matching TRBD1. V gave up 1 base and J gave up 4 bases; unmatched junction bases: 12. The CDR3 is 17 amino acids. Germline-derived CDR1 and CDR2 are LGHNA and YSLEER. The DNA of the CDR3 is TGCGCCAGCAGCCAAGTAAATAGGGGGGACAGAGGCTATGGCTACACCTTC. Its translation: CASSQVNRGDRGYGYTF.

V is TRBV10-3 and J is TRBJ2-5, with 8 bases that match TRBD1. Germline V gene data show CDR1 as ENHRY and CDR2 as SYGVKD. Trimming took 3 bases from V and 5 from J; bases not matched to a gene: 14. The CDR3 runs to 17 residues. The CDR3 region is CAISDIQGARGKETQYF. The CDR3, as DNA: TGTGCCATCAGTGATATCCAGGGGGCTCGAGGGAAGGAGACCCAGTACTTC.

As DNA, the CDR3 is TGCAGCGTTGCAGCCGGAATGAAACAGGCTGAAGCTTTCTTT. Its translation: CSVAAGMKQAEAFF. The V call is TRBV29-1, the J call TRBJ1-1, with a weak D call TRBD1 (5 bases). Germline V gene sequence: CDR1 SQVTM, CDR2 ANQGSEA. This CDR3 comprises 14 residues. V was shortened by 4 bases and J by 6 bases, with 18 bases between the two germline ends.

V is TRBV27 and J is TRBJ2-6, with D perhaps TRBD2 (5 bases). The V gene lost 1 base and the J gene lost 3 bases, with 10 bases spanning the gap. CDR1 is MNHEY and CDR2 is SMNVEV in the germline V gene (reference sequence). This CDR3 is 16 amino acids long. The CDR3 coding sequence is TGTGCCAGCAGTTTATTACTAGTAGGTGGGGCCAACGTCCTGACTTTC. It codes for CASSLLLVGGANVLTF.

The chain combines TRBV28 with TRBJ2-5, with 9 bases aligning to TRBD2. The germline gives CDR1 MDHEN, CDR2 SYDVKM. The V segment lost 5 bases and the J segment 2 bases; nucleotides outside the gene matches: 3. The CDR3 covers 14 residues. CDR3: CASSMAGGQETQYF. As DNA, the CDR3 is TGTGCCAGCAGTATGGCGGGGGGGCAAGAGACCCAGTACTTC.

V is TRBV7-2 and J is TRBJ2-5; 7 bases line up with TRBD1. The CDR3 loop spans 15 amino acids. Trimming cost V 0 bases and J 5 bases; bases outside gene matches: 6. The germline gives CDR1 SGHTA, CDR2 FQGNSA. DNA of the CDR3: TGTGCCAGCAGCTTAGCCCGACAGGGTTGGGAGACCCAGTACTTC. Protein product: CASSLARQGWETQYF.

The chain has TRBV5-1 and TRBJ2-1; 8 bases are shared with TRBD1. J was trimmed by 1 base and V by 4 bases; bases with no gene match: 4. Germline V gene data show CDR1 as SGHRS and CDR2 as YFSETQ. CDR3 length: 15 residues. The CDR3 loop is CASSAGGLSYNEQFF. The CDR3 bases are TGCGCCAGCAGCGCAGGGGGCCTGTCCTACAATGAGCAGTTCTTC. Together with reference TRBV5-1 and TRBJ2-1, the CDR3 gives the full variable domain: KAGVTQTPRYLIKTRGQQVTLSCSPISGHRSVSWYQQTPGQGLQFLFEYFSETQRNKGNFPGRFSGRQFSNSRSEMNVSTLELGDSALYLCASSAGGLSYNEQFFGPGTRLTVL.

The rearrangement links TRBV2 to TRBJ1-5; the D gene is possibly TRBD1 (6 bases). The germline CDR1 and CDR2 sequences are SNHLY and FYNNEI. V was cut by 2 bases and J by 4 bases, with 9 bases left in between. CDR3 length: 14 residues. CDR3 nucleotides: TGTGCCAGCAGTGAACAGGGGTTTAATCAGCCCCAGCATTTT. Residues: CASSEQGFNQPQHF.

V is TRBV6-4 and J is TRBJ2-6; D call uncertain. V was trimmed by 3 bases and J by 0 bases, leaving 6 bases between them. CDR1 and CDR2 from the germline V gene are MRHNA and SNTAGT. The length of the CDR3 is 15 residues. The CDR3 nucleotides are TGTGCCAGCAGTGAGGGCAACTCTGGGGCCAACGTCCTGACTTTC. Its translation is CASSEGNSGANVLTF.

The chain joins TRBV5-1 to TRBJ1-4; 7 bases fit TRBD1. Per the germline V gene, CDR1 is SGHRS and CDR2 is YFSETQ. The CDR3 covers 15 residues. Trimming cost V 2 bases and J 4 bases; bases outside gene matches: 5. The CDR3 loop is CASSLEGAHNEKLFF. CDR3 in DNA: TGCGCCAGCAGCTTAGAGGGGGCGCATAATGAAAAACTGTTTTTT.

This chain uses TRBV4-3 with TRBJ2-7, with D perhaps matching TRBD1 (6 bases). V shed 0 bases and J shed 10 bases, with 22 bases lying between them. Germline CDR1 reads LGHNA; CDR2 reads YSLEER. The CDR3 spans 16 residues. This chain's CDR3 is CASSQDLAGAVRYQYF. CDR3 nucleotides: TGCGCCAGCAGCCAAGATTTAGCAGGGGCGGTTCGGTACCAGTACTTC.

The chain is built from TRBV6-1 and TRBJ1-1, with a weak D call TRBD1 (6 bases). The CDR3 length is 14 residues. The V end was cut by 2 bases, the J end by 0 bases, with 7 bases between. Germline assignment: CDR1 MNHNS and CDR2 SASEGT. Here the CDR3 reads CASSETGMNTEAFF. CDR3 nucleotides: TGTGCCAGCAGTGAAACAGGGATGAACACTGAAGCTTTCTTT.

The chain carries TRBV6-1 and TRBJ1-6, with unresolved D. CDR3 length: 15 residues. Deletions cut 3 bases from V and 6 bases from J, with 12 bases between. Per germline, CDR1 MNHNS and CDR2 SASEGT. Here the CDR3 DNA reads TGTGCCAGCAGTGATGGAGGGAAGGGTAATTCACCCCTCCACTTT. Translation gives CASSDGGKGNSPLHF.

The CDR3 protein is CASSLGTSGEGGYTF. The CDR3 DNA sequence: TGTGCCAGCAGCTTGGGGACTTCAGGGGAAGGAGGCTACACCTTC. This chain joins TRBV5-4 and TRBJ1-2, with D tentatively TRBD1 (6 bases). The CDR3 is made up of 15 amino acids. CDR1 SGHNT and CDR2 YYREEE come from the germline V gene (reference sequence). V lost 0 bases and J 8 bases, leaving 17 bases between the germline ends.

This chain connects TRBV6-1 to TRBJ2-5; D gene uncertain. Germline CDR1 is MNHNS and CDR2 is SASEGT. Trimming stripped 6 bases from V and 5 bases from J, with 7 bases between. CDR3 length: 11 amino acids. CDR3 sequence (DNA): TGTGCCAGCAGCCACGGGGAGACCCAGTACTTC. It is translated as CASSHGETQYF.

This chain links TRBV15 with TRBJ2-2; D gene unclear. This CDR3 contains 17 residues. Germline CDR1 is LNHNV and CDR2 is YYDKDF (reference sequence). The V end was cut by 1 base, the J end by 0 bases, with 12 bases between. CDR3 protein: CATSRGQTIANTGELFF. CDR3 bases: TGTGCCACCAGCAGAGGGCAGACAATCGCGAACACCGGGGAGCTGTTTTTT. Complete variable domain (other parts from reference TRBV15 and TRBJ2-2): DAMVIQNPRYQVTQFGKPVTLSCSQTLNHNVMYWYQQKSSQAPKLLFHYYDKDFNNEADTPDNFQSRRPNTSFCFLDIRSPGLGDTAMYLCATSRGQTIANTGELFFGEGSRLTVL.

The chain employs TRBV10-3 and TRBJ1-1, with TRBD1 matching over 8 bases. CDR1 and CDR2 (germline): ENHRY, SYGVKD. The CDR3 has 16 residues. V dropped 6 bases and J dropped 0; count of bases not matched to a gene: 9. CDR3 region: CAIRPQGVLVNTEAFF. The CDR3 region has the DNA TGTGCCATCAGGCCACAGGGGGTACTAGTGAACACTGAAGCTTTCTTT.